The 25 T cell receptor beta chains given below trace back to one sample, sequenced in a study of radiation and T cells in renal cell carcinoma. The time point is: blood 2 weeks post-SBRT. Treatment meaning: 15 Gy SBRT to primary tumor, nephrectomy 4 weeks later. Sequenced by immunoSEQ multiplex PCR; TCRdb stores in-frame clones only, minus some. The sample shows more than 75,000 clones, 70% to 90% of them seen only once. Sequenced material: blood, taken from a patient whose treatment included radiotherapy and nephrectomy. These receptors all stem from a woman aged 45-65 years with renal cell carcinoma.

Points on this clone: The junction differs from germline at one of its ends, possibly a read error. The chain has TRBV5-5 and TRBJ2-7, with D unresolved. This CDR3 spans 14 amino acids. CDR1 and CDR2 from the germline V gene are SGHKS and YYEKEE (reference sequence). CDR3 protein: CASSSGAGSHEQYF. CDR3 sequence (DNA): TGTGCCAGCAGCTCCGGAGCAGGCTCCCACGAGCAGTACTTC.

The genes are TRBV30 and TRBJ2-5; no clear D gene. The CDR3 runs 11 residues. The V end was cut by 2 bases, the J end by 3 bases, with 4 bases between. Germline V lookup: CDR1 GTSNPN, CDR2 SVGIG (reference sequence). The CDR3 loop reads CAWSYKETQYF. CDR3 nucleotide sequence: TGTGCCTGGAGTTACAAAGAGACCCAGTACTTC.

This clone was detected only once. The gene calls are TRBV19 and TRBJ1-2, with 7 bases that match TRBD1. The junction had 3 bases not matched to a gene; V was cut back by 3 bases and J by 5 bases. The CDR3 runs to 13 residues. The germline V gene encodes CDR1 LNHDA and CDR2 SQIVND (reference sequence). This CDR3 reads CASSIQGQYGYTF. CDR3 nucleotide sequence: TGTGCCAGTAGTATTCAGGGACAGTATGGCTACACCTTC.

This clone has only a few counts. The rearrangement links TRBV5-4 to TRBJ1-1; a possible D gene is TRBD1 (6 bases). The CDR3 totals 15 residues. Trimming stripped 3 bases from V and 4 bases from J, with 16 bases between. The germline V gene encodes CDR1 SGHNT and CDR2 YYREEE (reference sequence). CDR3: CASSSAGDLITEAFF. CDR3 coding DNA: TGTGCCAGCAGCTCGGCAGGGGATTTGATCACTGAAGCTTTCTTT.

This clone has a single count. V gene TRBV6-6 combines with J gene TRBJ2-7; possibly TRBD2 for D (6 bases). There are 15 residues in the CDR3. The germline V gene has CDR1 MNHNY and CDR2 SVGAGI (reference sequence). Trimming took 7 bases from V and 8 from J, leaving 24 bases between them. The CDR3 here is CASTQEGPIRRKQYF. The DNA for the CDR3 is TGTGCCAGCACCCAGGAGGGCCCTATTAGAAGGAAGCAGTACTTC.

Ten or more counts support this clone. V is TRBV5-1 and J is TRBJ1-3; D is ambiguous. V was shortened by 4 bases and J by 0 bases, with 8 bases between the two germline ends. This CDR3 contains 14 residues. Germline loops: CDR1 SGHRS, CDR2 YFSETQ. The CDR3 protein is CASSAANSGNTIYF. CDR3 bases: TGCGCCAGCAGCGCAGCGAACTCTGGAAACACCATATATTTT.

This chain joins TRBV5-1 and TRBJ1-2; D possibly corresponds to TRBD1 (6 bases). The V and J ends lost 4 bases and 8 bases respectively, with 27 bases between them. CDR3 length: 17 amino acids. CDR1 and CDR2 (germline): SGHRS, YFSETQ. CDR3 nucleotides: TGCGCCAGCAGCGGCCGATCGGGGGGCGTCGGTACGCGGGGCTACACCTTC. Protein sequence: CASSGRSGGVGTRGYTF.

This chain uses TRBV5-4 with TRBJ1-2; TRBD1 matches 8 bases. CDR3 size: 15 residues. V shed 4 bases and J 3 bases; nucleotides not matched to a gene: 8. Germline V gene lookup returns CDR1 SGHNT and CDR2 YYREEE (reference sequence). The CDR3 sequence: CASSATGAGDYGYTF. The CDR3 coding sequence is TGTGCCAGCAGCGCGACAGGGGCTGGGGACTATGGCTACACCTTC.

This sequence joins TRBV19 and TRBJ2-3; D is possibly TRBD1 (7 bases). CDR3 length equals 14 residues. The V end lost 6 bases, the J end lost 5 bases, and 15 bases lay between the germline ends. Germline loops: CDR1 LNHDA, CDR2 SQIVND (reference sequence). The CDR3 sequence: CASRSTGRRDTQYF. The CDR3, as DNA: TGTGCCAGTAGGTCGACAGGGAGGAGAGATACGCAGTATTTT. Together with reference TRBV19 and TRBJ2-3, the CDR3 gives the full variable domain: DGGITQSPKYLFRKEGQNVTLSCEQNLNHDAMYWYRQDPGQGLRLIYYSQIVNDFQKGDIAEGYSVSREKKESFPLTVTSAQKNPTAFYLCASRSTGRRDTQYFGPGTRLTVL.

The chain employs TRBV19 and TRBJ2-1, with 13 bases aligning to TRBD2. This CDR3 has 16 amino acids. V lost 9 bases to trimming and J lost 7 bases; unmatched junction nucleotides: 12. Germline V lookup: CDR1 LNHDA, CDR2 SQIVND (reference sequence). The CDR3 DNA follows: TGTGCCAGCGATGCTGTAACTAGCGGGGGGGCGAATGAGCAGTTCTTC. This translates into CASDAVTSGGANEQFF. The variable domain in full, completed from reference TRBV19 and TRBJ2-1, reads DGGITQSPKYLFRKEGQNVTLSCEQNLNHDAMYWYRQDPGQGLRLIYYSQIVNDFQKGDIAEGYSVSREKKESFPLTVTSAQKNPTAFYLCASDAVTSGGANEQFFGPGTRLTVL.

This clone was seen only once. The chain has TRBV6-5 and TRBJ1-5; D remains unclear. The CDR3 contains 14 residues. Per the germline V gene, CDR1 is MNHEY and CDR2 is SVGAGI. V was cut by 0 bases and J by 7 bases, with 10 bases left in between. The CDR3 is CASSYSRDRQPQHF. For the CDR3, the DNA is TGTGCCAGCAGTTACTCGAGGGATAGGCAGCCCCAGCATTTT.

The chain carries TRBV6-6 and TRBJ2-7; D possibly corresponds to TRBD2 (5 bases). With 7 bases removed from V and 6 bases from J, the gap between germline ends came to 19 bases. The CDR3 contains 14 residues. Germline V CDR1 and CDR2: MNHNY, SVGAGI (reference sequence). The CDR3 loop is CASTPGSVAIEQYF. DNA of the CDR3: TGTGCCAGCACCCCGGGGAGTGTAGCGATCGAGCAGTACTTC.

This clone was recorded only once. V and J are TRBV6-5 and TRBJ1-1, with D tentatively TRBD1 (5 bases). V lost 5 bases and J lost 5, with 9 bases in between. Germline-derived CDR1 and CDR2 are MNHEY and SVGAGI. The CDR3 length is 12 residues. This chain's CDR3 is CASSHRPTEAFF. The CDR3 bases are TGTGCCAGCAGTCACAGGCCGACTGAAGCTTTCTTT.

The chain recombines TRBV4-3 with TRBJ2-5, with TRBD2 matching over 10 bases. This CDR3 comprises 17 residues. V was clipped by 4 bases and J by 4 bases; unmatched bases: 12. The germline V gene encodes CDR1 LGHNA and CDR2 YSLEER. CDR3 sequence (DNA): TGCGCCAGCAGCCCTAACTCGGAAAGCGGGGGGGGAGAGACCCAGTACTTC. Protein sequence: CASSPNSESGGGETQYF.

The chain recombines TRBV28 with TRBJ2-7; D is perhaps TRBD1 (6 bases). V lost 8 bases, J lost 9 bases, and 23 bases lay in between. Per germline, CDR1 MDHEN and CDR2 SYDVKM. The CDR3 runs to 14 residues. The CDR3 nucleotides read TGTGCCAGCGAACCCGACAGGTCCACCTCTAGGCAGTACTTC. It codes for CASEPDRSTSRQYF. The variable domain in full, with the rest retrieved from reference TRBV28 and TRBJ2-7, is DVKVTQSSRYLVKRTGEKVFLECVQDMDHENMFWYRQDPGLGLRLIYFSYDVKMKEKGDIPEGYSVSREKKERFSLILESASTNQTSMYLCASEPDRSTSRQYFGPGTRLTVT.

The chain is built from TRBV30 and TRBJ2-7; D gene ambiguous. The CDR3 length is 13 residues. Trimming left V 2 bases short and J 4 bases short, with 12 bases between. Germline V gene sequence: CDR1 GTSNPN, CDR2 SVGIG (reference sequence). This CDR3 reads CAWSKGDRYEQYF. The DNA of the CDR3 is TGTGCCTGGAGTAAAGGAGATAGGTACGAGCAGTACTTC.

V and J are TRBV7-2 and TRBJ2-7; D is perhaps TRBD2 (7 bases). This CDR3 is 17 amino acids long. The V gene lost 1 base and the J gene lost 0 bases, with 16 bases spanning the gap. CDR1 is SGHTA, CDR2 FQGNSA, per germline. The CDR3 loop reads CASSLGNRGGLSYEQYF. CDR3 sequence (DNA): TGTGCCAGCAGCTTAGGCAATAGGGGGGGACTCTCCTACGAGCAGTACTTC.

This clone was detected only a few times. This chain links TRBV9 with TRBJ1-1; perhaps TRBD1 as D (6 bases). The CDR3 is 13 amino acids. CDR1 and CDR2 from the germline V gene are SGDLS and YYNGEE. The germline V and J ends were trimmed by 4 bases and 2 bases, with 9 bases remaining between them. This CDR3 reads CASSLDSNTEAFF. Here the CDR3 DNA reads TGTGCCAGCAGCCTGGACAGTAACACTGAAGCTTTCTTT.

The chain has TRBV30 and TRBJ1-1; maybe TRBD1 (6 bases). CDR3 length: 14 amino acids. The germline V gene has CDR1 GTSNPN and CDR2 SVGIG (reference sequence). V was shortened by 1 base and J by 5 bases, with 14 bases between the two germline ends. The CDR3 sequence is CAWSGQQGMTEAFF. Here the CDR3 DNA reads TGTGCCTGGAGTGGTCAACAGGGTATGACTGAAGCTTTCTTT. Full variable domain (remainder filled in from reference TRBV30 and TRBJ1-1): SQTIHQWPATLVQPVGSPLSLECTVEGTSNPNLYWYRQAAGRGLQLLFYSVGIGQISSEVPQNLSASRPQDRQFILSSKKLLLSDSGFYLCAWSGQQGMTEAFFGQGTRLTVV.

This chain joins TRBV28 and TRBJ1-6; no clear D gene. The V gene's germline CDR1 is MDHEN and CDR2 SYDVKM. The ends were cut back, 6 bases at V and 4 bases at J, with 16 bases in the middle. CDR3 length equals 16 residues. The chain's CDR3 is CASRGGRQHYNSPLHF. DNA for the CDR3: TGTGCCAGCAGGGGCGGGCGGCAGCATTATAATTCACCCCTCCACTTT.

The chain carries TRBV4-2 and TRBJ2-5, with 13 positions matching TRBD2. CDR1 and CDR2 from the germline V gene are LGHNA and YNFKEQ. V lost 2 bases to trimming and J lost 4 bases; unmatched junction nucleotides: 1. CDR3 length equals 15 residues. CDR3 protein: CASSQTSGRGETQYF. As DNA, the CDR3 is TGTGCCAGCAGCCAAACTAGCGGGAGGGGAGAGACCCAGTACTTC.

The rearrangement links TRBV6-6 to TRBJ1-5; TRBD1 might be the D (5 bases). Germline V gene data show CDR1 as MNHNY and CDR2 as SVGAGI (reference sequence). Between the trimmed V and J ends, which lost 6 bases and 1 base, there was a span of 16 bases. This CDR3 spans 16 amino acids. CDR3 amino acids: CASRAAGSLSNQPQHF. The CDR3 DNA is TGTGCCAGCAGAGCAGCAGGGAGTCTGAGCAATCAGCCCCAGCATTTT.

The CDR3 region has the DNA TGCGCCAGCAGCTTATCCGGGACAGGGGACGAGCAGTACTTC. It specifies CASSLSGTGDEQYF. The chain joins TRBV5-1 to TRBJ2-7; 10 bases are a match to TRBD1. Losses at the gene ends were 2 bases for V and 5 bases for J; bases not matched to a gene: 4. In germline, CDR1 is SGHRS, CDR2 YFSETQ. The CDR3 has 14 amino acids.

The chain recombines TRBV7-2 with TRBJ1-1, with no clear D. The germline V gene has CDR1 SGHTA and CDR2 FQGNSA. V was shortened by 1 base and J by 0 bases, with 9 bases between the two germline ends. The CDR3 runs to 15 residues. The CDR3: CASSLDSQLNTEAFF. The DNA for the CDR3 is TGTGCCAGCAGCTTAGACTCCCAGCTGAACACTGAAGCTTTCTTT.

This clone has just a few counts. This chain connects TRBV20-1 to TRBJ1-2, with D unresolved. Trimming stripped 2 bases from V and 5 bases from J, with 6 bases between. Germline lookup yields CDR1 DFQATT and CDR2 SNEGSKA (reference sequence). This CDR3 region has 11 residues. The CDR3 bases are TGCAGTGCTAGAACCGGGTATGGCTACACCTTC. Translating it yields CSARTGYGYTF.